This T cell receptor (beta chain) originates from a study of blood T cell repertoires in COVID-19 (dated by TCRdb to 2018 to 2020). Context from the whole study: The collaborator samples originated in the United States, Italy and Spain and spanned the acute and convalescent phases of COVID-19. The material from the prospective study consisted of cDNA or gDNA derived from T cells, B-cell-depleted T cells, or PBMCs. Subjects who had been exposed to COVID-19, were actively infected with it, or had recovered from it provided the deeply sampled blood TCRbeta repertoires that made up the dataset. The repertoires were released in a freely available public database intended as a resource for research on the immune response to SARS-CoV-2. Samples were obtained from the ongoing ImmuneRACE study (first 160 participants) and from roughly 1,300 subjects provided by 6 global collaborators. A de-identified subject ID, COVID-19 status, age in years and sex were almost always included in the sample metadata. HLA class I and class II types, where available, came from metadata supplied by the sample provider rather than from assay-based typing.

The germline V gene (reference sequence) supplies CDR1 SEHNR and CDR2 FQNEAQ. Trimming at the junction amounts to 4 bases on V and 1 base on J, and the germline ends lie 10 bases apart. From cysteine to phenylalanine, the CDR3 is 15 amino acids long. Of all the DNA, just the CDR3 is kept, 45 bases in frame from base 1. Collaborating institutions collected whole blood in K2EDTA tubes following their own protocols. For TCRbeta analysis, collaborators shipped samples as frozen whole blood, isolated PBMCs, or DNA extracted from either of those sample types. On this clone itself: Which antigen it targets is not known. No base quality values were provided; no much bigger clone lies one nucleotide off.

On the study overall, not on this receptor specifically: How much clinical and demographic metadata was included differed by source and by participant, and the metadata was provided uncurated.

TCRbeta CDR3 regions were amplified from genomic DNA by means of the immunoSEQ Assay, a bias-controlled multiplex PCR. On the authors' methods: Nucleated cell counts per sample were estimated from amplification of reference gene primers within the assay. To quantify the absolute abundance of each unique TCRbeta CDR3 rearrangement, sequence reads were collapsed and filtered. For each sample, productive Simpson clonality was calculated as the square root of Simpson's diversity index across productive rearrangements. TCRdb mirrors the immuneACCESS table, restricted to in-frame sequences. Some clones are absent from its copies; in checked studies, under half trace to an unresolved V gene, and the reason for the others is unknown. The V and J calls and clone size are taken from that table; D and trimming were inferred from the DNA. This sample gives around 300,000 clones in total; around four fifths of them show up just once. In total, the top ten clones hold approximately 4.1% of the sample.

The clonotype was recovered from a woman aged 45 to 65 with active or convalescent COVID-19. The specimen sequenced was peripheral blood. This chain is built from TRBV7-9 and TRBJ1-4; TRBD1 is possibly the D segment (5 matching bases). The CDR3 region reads CASSSRVGTNEKLFF. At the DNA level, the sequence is TGTGCCAGCAGCTCCAGGGTGGGAACTAATGAAAAACTGTTTTTT.